What follows is one TCR beta chain and its context. Its antigen is not identified. The entry originates in a study of cytomegalovirus exposure and HLA in healthy donors. Turning to the study itself: The study's early data release held 80 million to 95 million unique TCRs from HLA-typed donors. Study-level points and caveats: As was reported, the HLA-A and HLA-B alleles of most subjects were accurately predicted from TCR beta sequences. Most CMV-associated TCR beta chains were later found to appear HLA-restricted.

The primer mix had 60 Vbeta and 13 Jbeta primers. The data were produced by immunoSEQ multiplex PCR, yet TCRdb's version contains in-frame clones alone and is incomplete. Its table lists around 200,000 clones. V lost 3 bases, J lost 2 bases, and 11 bases lay in between. Germline-derived CDR1 and CDR2 are MNHEY and SVGAGI. This CDR3 spans 15 amino acids. The sequence was obtained from a woman aged 18-29 years in good health and CMV-seropositive. The chain is built from TRBV6-5 and TRBJ1-3; the D is unclear. Sequencing was performed on PBMCs. CDR3 nucleotides: TGTGCCAGCAGTTATCACGTAGACACTGGAAACACCATATATTTT. This codes for CASSYHVDTGNTIYF.